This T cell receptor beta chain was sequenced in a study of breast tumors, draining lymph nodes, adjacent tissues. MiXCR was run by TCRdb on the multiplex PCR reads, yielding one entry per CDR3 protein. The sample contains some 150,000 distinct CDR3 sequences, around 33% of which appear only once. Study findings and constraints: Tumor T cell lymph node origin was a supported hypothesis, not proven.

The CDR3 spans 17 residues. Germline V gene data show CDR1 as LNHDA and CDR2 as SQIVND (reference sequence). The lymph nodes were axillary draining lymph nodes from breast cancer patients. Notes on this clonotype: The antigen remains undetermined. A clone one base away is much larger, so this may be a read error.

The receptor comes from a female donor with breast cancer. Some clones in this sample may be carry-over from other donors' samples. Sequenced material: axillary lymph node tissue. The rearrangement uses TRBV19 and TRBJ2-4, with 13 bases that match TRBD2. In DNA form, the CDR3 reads TGTGCCAGTAGTACCGGACTAGCGGGGGCCACTGGAAACATTCAGTCCTTC. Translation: CASSTGLAGATGNIQSF.